These 26 T cell receptor beta chains share one sample of origin, sequenced in a study of blood T cell repertoires in COVID-19. Assay: immunoSEQ multiplex PCR; the TCRdb copy retains only in-frame clones and omits some. The table includes about 48,000 clones, around four fifths detected once. The sequenced sample was peripheral blood. The source is a man between 65 and 79 years old with acute or convalescent COVID-19.

The gene calls are TRBV5-4 and TRBJ2-7; possibly TRBD1 for D (6 bases). Germline values: CDR1 SGHNT, CDR2 YYREEE (reference sequence). The CDR3 loop spans 13 amino acids. V was shortened by 3 bases and J by 4 bases, with 11 bases between the two germline ends. In DNA form, the CDR3 reads TGTGCCAGCAGCTCCGGACAGTTATACGAGCAGTACTTC. It encodes CASSSGQLYEQYF.

The chain employs TRBV7-8 and TRBJ1-1; D is unresolved. This CDR3 has 20 amino acids. V lost 1 base to trimming and J lost 1 base, with 25 bases between them. In germline, CDR1 is SGHVS, CDR2 FQNEAQ. CDR3 sequence reads: CASSLEFLGANGGTNTEAFF. In nucleotides, the CDR3 is TGTGCCAGCAGCTTAGAGTTCTTAGGCGCGAATGGAGGCACGAACACTGAAGCTTTCTTT.

The rearrangement uses TRBV28 and TRBJ2-7, with D possibly being TRBD2 (7 bases). V was cut by 8 bases and J by 4 bases, with 21 bases left in between. Germline-derived CDR1 and CDR2 are MDHEN and SYDVKM. CDR3 size: 15 residues. The CDR3 coding sequence is TGTGCCAGCCTTCCAATTCGGGGGGCGGGGTACGAGCAGTACTTC. Protein: CASLPIRGAGYEQYF.

V usage is TRBV4-2 and J usage is TRBJ2-7, with 9 bases matching TRBD2. This CDR3 is 15 amino acids long. J lost 1 base, V lost 5 bases, and 6 bases had no gene match. The germline CDR1 and CDR2 sequences are LGHNA and YNFKEQ. This CDR3 is CASSNEREASYEQYF. The CDR3 nucleotides are TGTGCCAGCAGCAATGAGCGGGAGGCTTCCTACGAGCAGTACTTC.

The chain recombines TRBV27 with TRBJ2-3; 9 bases match TRBD2. The germline gives CDR1 MNHEY, CDR2 SMNVEV (reference sequence). The CDR3 is 13 residues long. The CDR3 reads CAAGGRAPDTQYF. CDR3 in DNA: TGTGCGGCCGGCGGGAGGGCCCCAGATACGCAGTATTTT.

Comment on this clone: A junction end diverges from the germline sequence, so it may reflect a read error. The chain is built from TRBV30 and TRBJ2-1, with a possible D match to TRBD2 (6 bases). Germline-derived CDR1 and CDR2 are GTSNPN and SVGIG (reference sequence). This CDR3 is 12 amino acids long. Written as DNA, the CDR3 is TGTGCCTGGAAGGGAATGGCGGGGCGCGGGGTCTTC. The encoded protein is CAWKGMAGRGVF.

V and J are TRBV18 and TRBJ2-3; 8 bases agree with TRBD2. With V trimmed by 4 bases and J by 2 bases, 11 bases remained unmatched. Germline CDR1 and CDR2: KGHSH and LQKENI. This CDR3 region has 17 residues. CDR3 region: CASSRRTGLGDTDTQYF. CDR3 bases: TGTGCCAGCTCACGTCGTACGGGACTAGGGGACACAGATACGCAGTATTTT.

The V gene is TRBV5-1, the J gene TRBJ1-1; unclear D gene. Trimming took off 2 bases at V and 1 base at J, with 12 bases between the two ends. CDR1 SGHRS and CDR2 YFSETQ come from the germline V gene. This CDR3 has 15 amino acids. CDR3 bases: TGCGCCAGCAGCTTAGCGACGGTATCGAACACTGAAGCTTTCTTT. It codes for CASSLATVSNTEAFF.

The rearrangement links TRBV6-5 to TRBJ2-2, with 7 bases identical to TRBD1. The V segment lost 2 bases and the J segment 9 bases; nucleotides outside the gene matches: 12. CDR3 length: 16 amino acids. Germline CDR1 MNHEY, CDR2 SVGAGI. The CDR3, as DNA: TGTGCCAGCAGTTACCCAAATGGAGAGGGGGCGAGGGAGCTGTTTTTT. It codes for CASSYPNGEGARELFF.

The V call is TRBV7-2, the J call TRBJ1-2; 8 bases align to TRBD1. V lost 6 bases, J lost 2 bases, and 11 bases stayed unmatched. Germline V gene data show CDR1 as SGHTA and CDR2 as FQGNSA. This CDR3 has 16 residues. Here the CDR3 reads CASSPSGQGRNYGYTF. The CDR3 DNA sequence: TGTGCCAGCAGTCCTAGTGGACAGGGCAGGAACTATGGCTACACCTTC.

This chain links TRBV7-9 with TRBJ1-1; no firm D call. The germline CDR1 and CDR2 sequences are SEHNR and FQNEAQ (reference sequence). Trimming cost V 3 bases and J 6 bases, with 11 bases left between them. This CDR3 is built from 13 residues. The CDR3 is CASSLIPRAEAFF. In nucleotides, the CDR3 is TGTGCCAGCAGCTTGATTCCCCGGGCTGAAGCTTTCTTT.

The gene calls are TRBV5-1 and TRBJ2-7; TRBD1 aligns across 10 bases. Trimming took 2 bases from V and 6 from J; bases not matched to a gene: 11. From germline, CDR1 is SGHRS and CDR2 YFSETQ. The CDR3 extends over 16 amino acids. CDR3 sequence (DNA): TGCGCCAGCAGCTTTGATGACAGGGGGCAAATAGGCGAGCAGTACTTC. This translates into CASSFDDRGQIGEQYF.

The V gene is TRBV7-3, the J gene TRBJ2-1, with 8 bases lining up with TRBD2. CDR3 length equals 16 residues. J was trimmed by 3 bases and V by 1 base; bases with no gene match: 5. From germline, CDR1 is SGHTA and CDR2 FQGTGA. In DNA form, the CDR3 reads TGTGCCAGCAGCTTAAGAGGCGGGAGGTTCTACAATGAGCAGTTCTTC. Translation gives CASSLRGGRFYNEQFF.

This clone was seen just once. The chain carries TRBV15 and TRBJ2-3, with D perhaps TRBD1 (6 bases). Trimming removed 1 base at V and 1 base at J, with 15 bases between. The germline V gene has CDR1 LNHNV and CDR2 YYDKDF (reference sequence). This CDR3 has 17 amino acids. For the CDR3, the DNA is TGTGCCACCAGCAGAGGGCCCACGACAGGACGCACAGATACGCAGTATTTT. Protein sequence: CATSRGPTTGRTDTQYF.

The rearrangement uses TRBV19 and TRBJ1-3; a weak D match, TRBD1 (6 bases). V was cut by 5 bases and J by 0 bases, with 14 bases left in between. CDR1 and CDR2 from the germline V gene are LNHDA and SQIVND (reference sequence). The CDR3 runs 16 residues. The CDR3 loop is CASSRTTGSSGNTIYF. CDR3 coding DNA: TGTGCCAGTAGTCGGACCACAGGGAGCTCTGGAAACACCATATATTTT.

The chain recombines TRBV27 with TRBJ1-6; D is uncertain. This CDR3 contains 13 residues. The germline CDR1 and CDR2 sequences are MNHEY and SMNVEV (reference sequence). Trimming removed 3 bases at V and 14 bases at J, with 14 bases between. The DNA of the CDR3 is TGTGCCAGCAGTTTCTCTCCAAATACAGCCCTCCACTTT. Its translation: CASSFSPNTALHF.

The J gene is TRBJ1-5, the V gene TRBV16; no reliable D call. Trimming stripped 1 base from V and 2 bases from J, with 9 bases between. CDR3 length: 15 residues. Germline V gene sequence: CDR1 KGHSY, CDR2 FQNENV. The CDR3 region is CASSQFHGGNQPQHF. CDR3 in DNA: TGTGCCAGCAGCCAATTTCATGGAGGCAATCAGCCCCAGCATTTT.

This clone was found once. The CDR3 DNA sequence: TGTGCCAGCTCACCACGGGGCGGAACTGAAGCTTTCTTT. This translates into CASSPRGGTEAFF. V and J are TRBV18 and TRBJ1-1, with TRBD1 as a possible D gene (5 bases). V was clipped by 1 base and J by 5 bases, with 8 bases between them. Germline values: CDR1 KGHSH, CDR2 LQKENI. The CDR3 has 13 residues.

This clone was seen only a few times. The rearrangement joins TRBV19 to TRBJ1-1, with D possibly TRBD1 on 6 matching bases. V was cut by 5 bases and J by 4 bases, with 11 bases left in between. The CDR3 sequence is 13 residues long. Germline assignment: CDR1 LNHDA and CDR2 SQIVND (reference sequence). CDR3 in amino acids: CASSPTQGTEAFF. The CDR3 DNA reads TGTGCCAGTAGTCCCACACAGGGCACTGAAGCTTTCTTT.

The chain joins TRBV4-1 to TRBJ1-1; the match to TRBD1 covers 9 bases. CDR1 and CDR2 from the germline V gene are MGHRA and YSYEKL. J gave up 0 bases and V 1 base, and 6 bases lay outside the gene matches. The CDR3 spans 17 residues. Here the CDR3 reads CASSQGQGGRVNTEAFF. The CDR3 coding sequence is TGCGCCAGCAGCCAAGGACAGGGGGGCAGAGTGAACACTGAAGCTTTCTTT.

The CDR3 is CATSRGLVPHEQFF. In DNA, the CDR3 is TGTGCCACCAGCAGAGGCCTAGTACCGCATGAGCAGTTCTTC. V usage is TRBV15 and J usage is TRBJ2-1; unclear D gene. V lost 1 base, J lost 8 bases, and 12 bases lay in between. Germline loops: CDR1 LNHNV, CDR2 YYDKDF (reference sequence). This CDR3 has 14 amino acids.

This sequence joins TRBV7-9 and TRBJ2-1, with TRBD2 matching over 9 bases. CDR1 is SEHNR and CDR2 is FQNEAQ in the germline V gene (reference sequence). Unmatched junction bases numbered 0, after V lost 1 base and J lost 8 bases. The CDR3 runs 13 residues. CDR3 DNA: TGTGCCAGCAGCTTAGAGCGGGGGGATGAGCAGTTCTTC. Translation: CASSLERGDEQFF.

The J gene is TRBJ2-1, the V gene TRBV30, with TRBD1 identical over 7 bases. The junction had 6 bases not matched to a gene; V was cut back by 4 bases and J by 0 bases. From germline, CDR1 is GTSNPN and CDR2 SVGIG (reference sequence). CDR3 length equals 15 residues. The CDR3 DNA reads TGTGCCTGGACCCCGACAGGGAACTCCTACAATGAGCAGTTCTTC. It translates to CAWTPTGNSYNEQFF.

This chain links TRBV7-2 with TRBJ2-7, with D possibly being TRBD2 (5 bases). The germline V gene has CDR1 SGHTA and CDR2 FQGNSA. The ends were cut back, 6 bases at V and 0 bases at J, with 12 bases in the middle. This CDR3 has 14 amino acids. CDR3 nucleotide sequence: TGTGCCAGCAGTCGAACTCTAGCCTCCTACGAGCAGTACTTC. It specifies CASSRTLASYEQYF.

The V and J genes are TRBV7-9 and TRBJ2-1, with 7 nucleotides matching TRBD2. CDR3 size: 17 residues. V was clipped by 5 bases and J by 7 bases; unmatched bases: 17. CDR1 and CDR2 (germline): SEHNR, FQNEAQ (reference sequence). As DNA, the CDR3 is TGTGCCAGCAGCCCCTGGGAGGGTTCTATTACCGGGAATGAGCAGTTCTTC. It codes for CASSPWEGSITGNEQFF.

The chain combines TRBV6-5 with TRBJ2-1, with TRBD2 matching 11 bases. This CDR3 spans 15 amino acids. The germline V gene encodes CDR1 MNHEY and CDR2 SVGAGI. V shed 7 bases, J shed 7 bases, and the junction held 9 bases outside the gene matches. This CDR3 is CASTDGLAGGNEQFF. CDR3 coding DNA: TGTGCCAGCACCGACGGGCTAGCGGGAGGAAATGAGCAGTTCTTC.